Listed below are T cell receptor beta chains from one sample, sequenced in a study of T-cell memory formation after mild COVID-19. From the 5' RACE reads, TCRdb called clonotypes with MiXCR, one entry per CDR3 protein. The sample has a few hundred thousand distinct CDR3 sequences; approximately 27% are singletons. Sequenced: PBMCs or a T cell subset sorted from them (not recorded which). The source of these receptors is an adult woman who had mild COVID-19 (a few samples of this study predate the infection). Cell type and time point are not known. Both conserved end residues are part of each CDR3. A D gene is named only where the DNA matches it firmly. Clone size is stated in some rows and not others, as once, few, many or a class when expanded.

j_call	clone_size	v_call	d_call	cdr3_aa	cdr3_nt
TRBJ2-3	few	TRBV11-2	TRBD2	CASSLFPGLVDDLDTQYF	TGTGCCAGCAGCTTATTCCCGGGACTAGTGGATGATTTGGATACGCAGTATTTT
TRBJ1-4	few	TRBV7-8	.	CASSPRTTNEKLFF	TGTGCCAGCAGCCCCCGCACAACTAATGAAAAACTGTTTTTT
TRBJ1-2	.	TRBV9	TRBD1	CASSVLTGRGYTF	TGTGCCAGCAGCGTATTGACAGGGAGAGGCTACACCTTC
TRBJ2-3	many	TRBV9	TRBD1	CASSSHWGQGPTDTQYF	TGTGCCAGCAGCTCCCATTGGGGACAGGGGCCCACAGATACGCAGTATTTT
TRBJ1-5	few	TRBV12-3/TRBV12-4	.	CASSLKSSVPPQHF	TGTGCCAGCAGTTTAAAGTCCTCCGTTCCGCCCCAGCATTTT
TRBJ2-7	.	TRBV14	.	CASSRRTVYEQYF	TGTGCCAGCAGTCGACGGACAGTCTACGAGCAGTACTTC
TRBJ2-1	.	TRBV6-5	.	CASSYRPQDHRDEQFF	TGTGCCAGCAGTTACCGCCCCCAAGACCATAGGGATGAGCAGTTCTTC
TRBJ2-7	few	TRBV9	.	CASSVEGLGEQYF	TGTGCCAGCAGCGTAGAGGGGCTGGGCGAGCAGTACTTC
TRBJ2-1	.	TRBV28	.	CASSLQSEQFF	TGTGCCAGCAGTTTACAGAGTGAGCAGTTCTTC
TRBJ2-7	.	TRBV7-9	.	CASSRLTGVGYEQYF	TGTGCCAGCAGTCGCTTAACGGGAGTAGGATACGAGCAGTACTTC
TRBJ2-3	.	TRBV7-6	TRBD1	CASSFRPGTGAPDTQYF	TGTGCCAGCAGCTTCCGCCCCGGGACAGGGGCCCCAGATACGCAGTATTTT
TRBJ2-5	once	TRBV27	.	CASSSRRQETQYF	TGTGCCAGCAGTTCCAGACGGCAGGAGACCCAGTACTTC
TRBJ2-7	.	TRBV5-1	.	CASSFAESTYEQYF	TGCGCCAGCAGCTTCGCAGAATCCACCTACGAGCAGTACTTC
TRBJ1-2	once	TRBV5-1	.	CASSAGGVGGYTF	TGCGCCAGCAGCGCCGGAGGAGTTGGTGGCTACACCTTC
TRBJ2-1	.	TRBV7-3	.	CASSRDHLSYNEQFF	TGTGCCAGCAGCCGGGACCACCTTTCCTACAATGAGCAGTTCTTC
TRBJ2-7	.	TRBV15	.	CATQQGAYEQYF	TGTGCCACCCAGCAGGGCGCCTACGAGCAGTACTTC
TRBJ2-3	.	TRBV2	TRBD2	CASSTRVTSPRDTQYF	TGTGCCAGCAGCACTAGGGTGACTAGCCCGAGGGATACGCAGTATTTT
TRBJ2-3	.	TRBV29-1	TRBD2	CSGEGVAGLRTDTQYF	TGCAGCGGGGAGGGGGTAGCGGGGCTCCGCACAGATACGCAGTATTTT
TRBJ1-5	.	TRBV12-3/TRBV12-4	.	CASSGGINNQPQHF	TGTGCCAGCAGTGGGGGGATAAACAATCAGCCCCAGCATTTT
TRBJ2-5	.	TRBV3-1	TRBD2	CASSPPLAGKETQYF	TGTGCCAGCAGCCCGCCCCTAGCGGGAAAAGAGACCCAGTACTTC
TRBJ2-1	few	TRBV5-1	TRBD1	CASSLAETGNEQFF	TGCGCCAGCAGCTTGGCCGAGACAGGGAATGAGCAGTTCTTC
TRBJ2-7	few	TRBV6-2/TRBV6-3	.	CASSYLHEQYF	TGTGCCAGCAGTTACCTTCACGAGCAGTACTTC
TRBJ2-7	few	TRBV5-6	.	CASSPGLLQSAAYEQYF	TGTGCCAGCTCTCCGGGGCTTCTTCAAAGCGCGGCCTACGAGCAGTACTTC
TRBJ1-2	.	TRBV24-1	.	CATSDPLTGRHGYTF	TGTGCCACCAGTGATCCCCTAACAGGGCGACATGGCTACACCTTC
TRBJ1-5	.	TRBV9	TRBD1	CASSDGTGRQPQHF	TGTGCCAGCAGCGATGGGACAGGGAGACAGCCCCAGCATTTT
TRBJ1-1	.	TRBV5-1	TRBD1	CASSTRTGHNTEAFF	TGCGCCAGCAGCACACGGACAGGGCATAACACTGAAGCTTTCTTT
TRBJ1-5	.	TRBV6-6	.	CASSYWAGYQPQHF	TGTGCCAGCAGTTATTGGGCAGGGTATCAGCCCCAGCATTTT
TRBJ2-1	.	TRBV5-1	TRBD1	CASSLRGQGDEQFF	TGCGCCAGCAGCTTGCGGGGACAGGGCGATGAGCAGTTCTTC
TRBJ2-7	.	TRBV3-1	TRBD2	CASSQGEGRAYF	TGTGCCAGCAGCCAGGGGGAGGGACGCGCGTACTTC
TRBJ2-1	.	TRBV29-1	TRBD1	CSAGTDHYNEQFF	TGCAGCGCGGGGACAGATCACTACAATGAGCAGTTCTTC
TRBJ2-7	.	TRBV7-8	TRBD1	CASSLLDRIHEQYF	TGTGCCAGCAGCTTACTGGACAGGATCCACGAGCAGTACTTC
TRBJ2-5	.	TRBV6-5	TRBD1	CASSYSIRQGRKTQYF	TGTGCCAGCAGTTACTCAATCCGACAGGGGAGAAAGACCCAGTACTTC
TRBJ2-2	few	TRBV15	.	CATSIDRVSTGELFF	TGTGCCACCAGCATTGACCGGGTTAGCACCGGGGAGCTGTTTTTT
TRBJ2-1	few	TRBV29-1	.	CSVEILSDEQFF	TGCAGCGTTGAGATCCTTTCCGATGAGCAGTTCTTC
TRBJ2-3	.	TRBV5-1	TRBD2	CASSSGLAGARYTDTQYF	TGCGCCAGCAGCTCTGGACTAGCGGGGGCACGATACACAGATACGCAGTATTTT
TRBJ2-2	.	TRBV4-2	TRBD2	CASSQETSSNGELFF	TGTGCCAGCAGCCAAGAGACTAGCTCCAACGGGGAGCTGTTTTTT
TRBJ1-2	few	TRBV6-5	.	CASSPDRSSPYGYTF	TGTGCCAGCAGCCCGGACAGATCTTCGCCCTATGGCTACACCTTC
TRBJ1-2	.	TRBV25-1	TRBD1	CASSEGTGSYGYTF	TGTGCCAGCAGTGAAGGGACAGGGAGCTATGGCTACACCTTC
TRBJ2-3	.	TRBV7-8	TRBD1	CASSPQGAVSTDTQYF	TGTGCCAGCAGCCCACAGGGGGCGGTCAGCACAGATACGCAGTATTTT
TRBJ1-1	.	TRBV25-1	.	CASSARNTEAFF	TGTGCCAGCAGTGCCAGGAACACTGAAGCTTTCTTT
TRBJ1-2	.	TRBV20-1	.	CRPSLSGPTNYGYTF	TGCAGGCCCTCATTATCGGGACCCACTAACTATGGCTACACCTTC
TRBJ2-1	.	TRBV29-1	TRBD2	CSVEREGTPYNEQFF	TGCAGCGTTGAACGGGAGGGGACCCCCTACAATGAGCAGTTCTTC